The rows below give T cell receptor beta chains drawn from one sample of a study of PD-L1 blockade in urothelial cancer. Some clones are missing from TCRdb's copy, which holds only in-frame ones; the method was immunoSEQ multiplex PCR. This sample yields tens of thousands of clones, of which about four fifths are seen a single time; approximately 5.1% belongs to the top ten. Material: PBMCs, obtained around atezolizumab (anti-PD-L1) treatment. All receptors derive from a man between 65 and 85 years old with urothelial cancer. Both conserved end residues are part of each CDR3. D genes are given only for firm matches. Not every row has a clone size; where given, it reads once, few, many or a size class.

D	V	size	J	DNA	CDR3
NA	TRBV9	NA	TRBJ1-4	TGTGCCAGCAGCGTAGACCTCTCTGGCGGTGAAAAACTGTTTTTT	CASSVDLSGGEKLFF
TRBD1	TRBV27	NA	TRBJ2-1	TGTGCCAGCAGTTATGGACAGGGGCTCCAAACGTTCTTC	CASSYGQGLQTFF
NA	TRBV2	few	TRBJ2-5	TGTGCCAGCAGTGAAGGAGTAGCCCAAGAGACCCAGTACTTC	CASSEGVAQETQYF
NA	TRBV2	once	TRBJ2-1	TGTGCCAGCAGTTCCCGGGACATGGGTGAGCAGTTCTTC	CASSSRDMGEQFF
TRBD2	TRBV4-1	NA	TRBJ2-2	TGCGCCAGCAGCCAAGGCATAGGACTAGAGGTCGGGGAGCTGTTTTTT	CASSQGIGLEVGELFF
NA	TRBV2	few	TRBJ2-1	TGTGCCAGCAGTGCTTTTAGCGGCCGCTCCTACAATGAGCAGTTCTTC	CASSAFSGRSYNEQFF
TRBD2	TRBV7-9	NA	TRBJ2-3	TGTGCCAGCAGCTTAGGACTAGCGGGAGGCCCCTTGGGTACAGATACGCAGTATTTT	CASSLGLAGGPLGTDTQYF
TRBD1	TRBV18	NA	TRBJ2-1	TGTGCCAGCTCAGCTGGGCAGGGGGCTAGGAATGAGCAGTTCTTC	CASSAGQGARNEQFF
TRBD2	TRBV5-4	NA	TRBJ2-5	TGTGCCAGCAGCATGAAACTAGCGGGGGCCCAAGAGACCCAGTACTTC	CASSMKLAGAQETQYF
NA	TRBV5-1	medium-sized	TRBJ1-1	TGCGCCAGCAGCTTGGTAGCCATGAACACTGAAGCTTTCTTT	CASSLVAMNTEAFF
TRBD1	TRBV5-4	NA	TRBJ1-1	TGTGCCAGCAGGCGGACCGGACAGGGAAGCACTGAAGCTTTCTTT	CASRRTGQGSTEAFF
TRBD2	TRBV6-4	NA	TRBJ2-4	TGTGCCAGCAGGGCGCCCGCGACTAGCGTAAAAAACATTCAGTACTTC	CASRAPATSVKNIQYF
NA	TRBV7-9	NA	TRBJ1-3	TGTGCCAGCAGCTTAGTAACAGGCTTGGAAAACACCATATATTTT	CASSLVTGLENTIYF
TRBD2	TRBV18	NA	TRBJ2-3	TGTGCCAGCTCACCGGGACTAGCGGGATCAGATACGCAGTATTTT	CASSPGLAGSDTQYF
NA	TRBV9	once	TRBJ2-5	TGTGCCAGCAGCGTAGGACCAGGGGCAGGCAAGGAGACCCAGTACTTC	CASSVGPGAGKETQYF
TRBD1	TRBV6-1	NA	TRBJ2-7	TGTGCCACCCGGGACAGGGCTAACGAGCAGTACTTC	CATRDRANEQYF
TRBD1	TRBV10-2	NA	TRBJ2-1	TGCGCCAGCAACCGGGACAGGGGGCTTAATGAGCAGTTCTTC	CASNRDRGLNEQFF
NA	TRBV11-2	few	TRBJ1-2	TGTGCCAGCAGCTTAGATCCGGCAGCGAACTATGGCTACACCTTC	CASSLDPAANYGYTF
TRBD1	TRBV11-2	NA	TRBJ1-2	TGTGCCAGCAGCCGAGAAGACAGGGATGGCTACACCTTC	CASSREDRDGYTF
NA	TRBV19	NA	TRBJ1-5	TGTGCCAGTAGTAGGGCAGGGGTCAATCAGCCCCAGCATTTT	CASSRAGVNQPQHF
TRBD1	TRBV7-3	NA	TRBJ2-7	TGTGCCAGCAGCTATGACAGGGACTACGAGCAGTACTTC	CASSYDRDYEQYF
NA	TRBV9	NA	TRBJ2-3	TGTGCCAGCAGCGTTAACACAGCCCCAACAGATACGCAGTATTTT	CASSVNTAPTDTQYF
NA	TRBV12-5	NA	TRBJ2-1	TGTGCTAGTGGGGAATACAGGGCTAATGAGCAGTTCTTC	CASGEYRANEQFF
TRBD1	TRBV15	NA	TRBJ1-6	TGTGCCACCAGCAGAGATCGGGACAGCCGAGCAGTCCTCCACTTT	CATSRDRDSRAVLHF
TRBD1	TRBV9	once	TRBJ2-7	TGTGCCAGCAGCCGGATCCTGACAGGGGACGAGCAGTACTTC	CASSRILTGDEQYF
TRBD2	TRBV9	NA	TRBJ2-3	TGTGCCAGCAGCGTAACCAGCGGGGGGACCACAGATACGCAGTATTTT	CASSVTSGGTTDTQYF
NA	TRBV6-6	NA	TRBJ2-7	TGTGCCAGCGAAGAGACAGATGCACTCGAGCAGTACTTC	CASEETDALEQYF
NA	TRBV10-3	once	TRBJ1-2	TGTGCCATCAGTGAGGAGGGATATGGCTACACCTTC	CAISEEGYGYTF
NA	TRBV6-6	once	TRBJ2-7	TGTGCCAGCAGGGAGGGGGGGTCCTACGAGCAGTACTTC	CASREGGSYEQYF
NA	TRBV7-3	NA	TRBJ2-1	TGTGCCAGCAGCTTTGAGGGTACGCGTGAGCAGTTCTTC	CASSFEGTREQFF
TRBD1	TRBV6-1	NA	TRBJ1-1	TGTGCCAGCAGTCTCACAGGGGGCGCGGACACTGAAGCTTTCTTT	CASSLTGGADTEAFF
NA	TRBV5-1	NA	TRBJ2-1	TGCGCCAGCAGCCGTGATAGTGAGCAGTTCTTC	CASSRDSEQFF
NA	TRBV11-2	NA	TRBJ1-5	TGTGCCAGCAGCTTAGATCGGAGCAATCAGCCCCAGCATTTT	CASSLDRSNQPQHF
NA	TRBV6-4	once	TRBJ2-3	TGTGCCAGCAGCGTCGAGAAGCGGATCTCCAGCACAGATACGCAGTATTTT	CASSVEKRISSTDTQYF
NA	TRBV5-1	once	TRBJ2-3	TGCGCCAGCAGGGTGGGCTATCCAAACACAGATACGCAGTATTTT	CASRVGYPNTDTQYF
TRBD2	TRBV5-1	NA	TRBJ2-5	TGCGCCAGCAGCTTGGGGCCTAGCGGAGTCCCAGAGACCCAGTACTTC	CASSLGPSGVPETQYF
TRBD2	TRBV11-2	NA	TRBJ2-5	TGTGCCAGCAGCTTCCCGGCGGGTAGCGGGAAGTACCAAGAGACCCAGTACTTC	CASSFPAGSGKYQETQYF
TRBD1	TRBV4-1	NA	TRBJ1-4	TGCGCCAGCAGCCGAGGCGGACAGGGAAGTGAAAAACTGTTTTTT	CASSRGGQGSEKLFF
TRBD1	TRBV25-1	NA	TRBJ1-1	TGTGCCAGCAGTAACACCGGGACAGGGAACACTGAAGCTTTCTTT	CASSNTGTGNTEAFF
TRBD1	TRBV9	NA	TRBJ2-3	TGTGCCAGCAGCTCTCGGACAGGGGGCGGTTTTCCAGATACGCAGTATTTT	CASSSRTGGGFPDTQYF
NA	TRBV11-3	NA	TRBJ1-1	TGTGCCAGCAGCTTAGGTGGAGGGGCTGAAGCTTTCTTT	CASSLGGGAEAFF
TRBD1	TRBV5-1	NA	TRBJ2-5	TGCGCCAGCAGCTTGGGGACAGGCAGCCAACAAGAGACCCAGTACTTC	CASSLGTGSQQETQYF
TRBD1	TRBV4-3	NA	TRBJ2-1	TGCGCCAGCAGCCAAGGAGGGACAGGGGGCCTAAGGTACAATGAGCAGTTCTTC	CASSQGGTGGLRYNEQFF
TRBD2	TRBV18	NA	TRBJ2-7	TGTGCCAGCTCACAAGACCTAGCGGGGCCCTACGAGCAGTACTTC	CASSQDLAGPYEQYF
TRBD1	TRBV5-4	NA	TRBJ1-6	TGTGCCAGCAAATTTGGGGGGACAGCTCATAATTCACCCCTCCACTTT	CASKFGGTAHNSPLHF
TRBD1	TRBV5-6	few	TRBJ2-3	TGTGCCAGCAGCCCGGGGACAGGGGGTTTGGATACGCAGTATTTT	CASSPGTGGLDTQYF
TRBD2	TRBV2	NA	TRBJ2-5	TGTGCCAGCAGCGGACTAGCGGGAGTGGGAGAGACCCAGTACTTC	CASSGLAGVGETQYF
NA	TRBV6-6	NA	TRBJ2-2	TGTGCCAGCAGTGGACATTCGAACACCGGGGAGCTGTTTTTT	CASSGHSNTGELFF